The rows below give T cell receptor beta chains drawn from one sample of a study of T cell responses to AZD1222 COVID-19 vaccine. Libraries were prepared by immunoSEQ multiplex PCR; TCRdb keeps only in-frame clonotypes and omits some of them. This sample yields approximately 120,000 clones, of which roughly 87% are seen a single time; about 5% belongs to the top ten. The sample here was peripheral blood, taken on day 0 of AZD1222 vaccination. These receptors were obtained from an adult in good health. Each CDR3 is given with its conserved first and last residue. A clone size is listed for some rows: how often the clone was seen (once, few, many), or a class if it is expanded.

cdr3_length,v_call,j_call,clone_size,cdr3_aa
16,TRBV18,TRBJ1-3,few,CASSPQDIASGNTIYF
13,TRBV28,TRBJ1-2,.,CASSRGDRNGYTF
16,TRBV19,TRBJ2-7,.,CASSIGSTESSYEQYF
19,TRBV10-2,TRBJ2-1,.,CASSGPGTSGTFSYNEQFF
15,TRBV7-9,TRBJ1-2,.,CASSQPGTELFGYTF
15,TRBV30,TRBJ2-5,.,CAWSVNPAGQETQYF
13,TRBV5-4,TRBJ2-7,.,CASSSQGVYEQYF
16,TRBV11-2,TRBJ2-1,.,CASSSRDPVTQNEQFF
14,TRBV7-2,TRBJ2-1,.,CASSLSGRYNEQFF
16,TRBV5-1,TRBJ2-3,.,CASKLGALPKGDTQYF